This TCR beta chain originates from a study of blood T cell repertoires in COVID-19. Study context: Sample material is recorded as cDNA or gDNA derived from T cells, B-cell-depleted T cells, or PBMCs.

Here immunoSEQ multiplex PCR was the method, and the copy in TCRdb shows in-frame clones only, minus some. The sample carries roughly 14,000 clones, around nine tenths recorded once. V lost 3 bases, J lost 2 bases, and 2 bases stayed unmatched. The V gene's germline CDR1 is SQVTM and CDR2 ANQGSEA. The CDR3 has 13 residues. The chain couples TRBV29-1 to TRBJ2-7; TRBD2 aligns across 9 bases. The sequencing sample was made of peripheral blood. This TCR came from a human donor in a cohort sampled during active COVID-19. CDR3 residues: CSVEASGTYEQYF. The CDR3 DNA sequence: TGCAGCGTTGAGGCTAGCGGGACCTACGAGCAGTACTTC.